This record covers a single T cell receptor beta chain. A much larger clone sits a single nucleotide away, making a read error possible. No cell fractionation was done, so the repertoire covers all unsorted peripheral blood T cells. About 40% of the ten uninfected healthy control donors were sampled twice, about 3 months apart. The sample originates from a study of HIV-infected patients and healthy controls. The germline V and J ends were trimmed by 3 bases and 9 bases, with 12 bases remaining between them. The CDR3 covers 13 residues. Germline-derived CDR1 and CDR2 are MNHNS and SASEGT. About 450 ng RNA was reverse transcribed with alpha and beta constant-region primers. Each of the alpha and beta chains got its own library through chain-specific third strand synthesis with indices. Each molecule carried a 12-nucleotide identifier made of two joined random hexamers added before amplification. TCRdb reprocessed the 5' RACE reads via MiXCR and lists one record per CDR3 protein. The sample holds roughly 18,000 distinct CDR3 sequences, 10% seen once.

The J gene is TRBJ2-1, the V gene TRBV6-1; D not resolved. Sequenced material: blood. The receptor's source is an adult in good health. The CDR3 protein is CASSDSGTREQFF. DNA of the CDR3: TGTGCCAGCAGTGATTCGGGCACCCGTGAGCAGTTCTTC.